The present entry profiles one T cell receptor beta chain with its context. Its antigen is not identified. This record comes from a study of identical twins. The CDR3 is 16 amino acids. V gave up 2 bases and J gave up 5 bases; unmatched junction bases: 9. The germline V gene has CDR1 SGHAT and CDR2 FQNNGV. Whole-study results and caveats: The abundant beta clonotypes from cord blood had fewer insertions, and memory repertoires had none of this. Within beta out-of-frame sequences, the excess sharing observed between twins was weaker.

MiXCR, run by TCRdb on the 5' RACE reads, gives a single entry per CDR3 protein. The sample has around 200,000 distinct CDR3 sequences, approximately 9% seen once. This TCR derives from a woman between 18 and 30 years old in good health. The J gene is TRBJ1-1, the V gene TRBV11-2; 9 positions match TRBD1. The specimen was memory (CD45RO+) T cells sorted from blood. The CDR3 DNA reads as TGTGCCAGCAGCTTAACAGTAGGGACAGGGAGGACTGAAGCTTTCTTT. Protein product: CASSLTVGTGRTEAFF.